The T cell receptor (beta chain) described here comes from a study of T cell changes during pregnancy in multiple sclerosis. Sequencing was performed with immunoSEQ multiplex PCR; in TCRdb, only in-frame clones are kept and a portion is missing. The profile shows around 62,000 clones, about nine tenths of them singletons. This clone was counted between two and nine times. V was clipped by 5 bases and J by 6 bases, with 17 bases between them. The CDR3 sequence is 14 residues long. Germline CDR1 is SEHNR and CDR2 is FQNEAQ (reference sequence). The sequences come from peripheral blood, collected in the first trimester of pregnancy. The clonotype was recovered from a female donor with multiple sclerosis, enrolled in a pregnancy study. The rearrangement links TRBV7-9 to TRBJ2-7, with TRBD1 as a possible D gene (6 bases). CDR3: CASSPAYQGSEQYF. Here the CDR3 DNA reads TGTGCCAGCAGCCCAGCCTATCAGGGGTCCGAGCAGTACTTC.